The T cell receptor beta chain described here comes from a study of CD8 T cells in ankylosing spondylitis. From the 5' RACE reads, TCRdb called clonotypes with MiXCR, one entry per CDR3 protein. The sample includes about 400,000 distinct CDR3 sequences, 20% to 25% of them seen just once. Broader study findings: Reportedly, matched ankylosing spondylitis synovial fluid was significantly enriched for disease-linked clones. Some motif variants had been reported before (in reactive arthritis synovial fluid and blood). Among TCR beta sequences, a motif of several highly homologous variants appeared characteristic of ankylosing spondylitis blood.

Germline CDR1 is MNHNS and CDR2 is SASEGT. This CDR3 contains 14 residues. The junction had 4 bases not matched to a gene; V was cut back by 6 bases and J by 0 bases. Remarks on this clonotype: What it binds is unknown.

This receptor was identified in a male donor with ankylosing spondylitis. V is TRBV6-1 and J is TRBJ1-1; 7 bases are shared with TRBD1. What was sequenced was blood, either unsorted or a sorted T cell fraction (not recorded which). CDR3 coding DNA: TGTGCCAGCAGGGCGGGACAGCTGAACACTGAAGCTTTCTTT. Translated: CASRAGQLNTEAFF.